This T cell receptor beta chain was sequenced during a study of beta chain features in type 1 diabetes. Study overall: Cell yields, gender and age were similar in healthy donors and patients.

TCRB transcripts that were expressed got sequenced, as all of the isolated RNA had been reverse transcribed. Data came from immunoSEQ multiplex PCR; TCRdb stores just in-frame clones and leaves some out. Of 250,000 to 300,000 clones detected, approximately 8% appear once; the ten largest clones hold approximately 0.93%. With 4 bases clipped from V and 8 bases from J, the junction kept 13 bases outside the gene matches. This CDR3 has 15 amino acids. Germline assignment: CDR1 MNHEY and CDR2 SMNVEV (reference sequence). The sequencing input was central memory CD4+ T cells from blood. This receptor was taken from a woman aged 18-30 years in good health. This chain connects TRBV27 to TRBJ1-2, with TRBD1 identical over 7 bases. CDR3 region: CASSSAGTDGLGYTF. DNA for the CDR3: TGTGCCAGCAGTTCAGCAGGGACAGACGGTCTGGGCTACACCTTC.